A selection of T cell receptor beta chains follows, all from one sample in a study of OX40 agonist ivuxolimab in advanced cancers. Using immunoSEQ multiplex PCR, the repertoire was profiled, and TCRdb retains in-frame clones only, with some absent. The profile covers about 26,000 clones, with roughly 80% appearing a single time and roughly 14% taken by the ten largest. The source material was CD4+ or CD8+ T cells sorted from blood, sampled in a trial of the OX40 agonist ivuxolimab. The receptors here all came from an adult with an advanced solid tumor such as melanoma, head and neck, liver or kidney cancer. Both conserved end residues are part of each CDR3. A D gene is named only where the DNA matches it firmly. Clone size appears in some rows only: once, few, many, or a class for an expanded clone.

size	V	D	J	CDR3	DNA
NA	TRBV7-8	TRBD2	TRBJ2-3	CASSLVASGGLITDTQYF	TGTGCCAGCAGCTTAGTGGCTAGCGGGGGGCTGATCACAGATACGCAGTATTTT
few	TRBV5-4	NA	TRBJ2-7	CASSIDPGPSYEQYF	TGTGCCAGCAGCATAGATCCGGGCCCTTCCTACGAGCAGTACTTC
NA	TRBV10-3	NA	TRBJ2-2	CAITSTGTMGGELFF	TGTGCCATCACCAGCACCGGGACGATGGGCGGGGAGCTGTTTTTT
NA	TRBV19	NA	TRBJ2-4	CASRDRLGGENIQYF	TGTGCCAGTAGAGATAGGTTAGGAGGAGAGAACATTCAGTACTTC
NA	TRBV7-9	NA	TRBJ2-5	CASSAGQETQYF	TGTGCCAGCTCAGCAGGTCAAGAGACCCAGTACTTC
NA	TRBV13	NA	TRBJ2-1	CASSLVGGPFNEQFF	TGTGCCAGCAGCTTAGTCGGGGGGCCATTTAATGAGCAGTTCTTC
NA	TRBV6-4	NA	TRBJ1-5	CASSDFRTPFNQPQHF	TGTGCCAGCAGTGACTTCCGGACTCCCTTCAATCAGCCCCAGCATTTT
few	TRBV11-1	TRBD1	TRBJ2-3	CASSLDRWSDTQYF	TGTGCCAGCAGCTTGGACAGGTGGTCAGATACGCAGTATTTT
NA	TRBV2	TRBD1	TRBJ2-2	CASKSDRADTGELFF	TGTGCCAGCAAATCTGACAGGGCGGACACCGGGGAGCTGTTTTTT
NA	TRBV19	TRBD2	TRBJ2-1	CASTLLAGAGNEQFF	TGTGCCAGTACTCTACTAGCGGGGGCTGGAAATGAGCAGTTCTTC
NA	TRBV28	NA	TRBJ1-5	CASSLSRYSNQPQHF	TGTGCCAGCAGTTTAAGTAGGTATAGCAATCAGCCCCAGCATTTT
NA	TRBV4-1	NA	TRBJ1-1	CASSPKGIGGTEAFF	TGCGCCAGCAGCCCAAAGGGGATAGGAGGGACTGAAGCTTTCTTT
NA	TRBV27	NA	TRBJ2-2	CASSRGGEAGELFF	TGTGCCAGCAGTAGGGGGGGTGAGGCCGGGGAGCTGTTTTTT
once	TRBV9	NA	TRBJ2-2	CASSATLKDGELFF	TGTGCCAGCAGCGCCACTTTGAAGGACGGGGAGCTGTTTTTT
NA	TRBV19	NA	TRBJ2-2	CASQRETGELFF	TGTGCCAGCCAAAGGGAGACCGGGGAGCTGTTTTTT
few	TRBV5-6	NA	TRBJ1-5	CASSRQDEGRQPQHF	TGTGCCAGCAGCAGGCAGGATGAGGGACGTCAGCCCCAGCATTTT
once	TRBV5-4	NA	TRBJ1-2	CASSLAYYGYTF	TGTGCCAGCAGCTTAGCCTACTATGGCTACACCTTC
NA	TRBV19	NA	TRBJ1-1	CATRLGGRTAEAFF	TGTGCCACCCGACTGGGAGGTCGCACCGCTGAAGCTTTCTTT
NA	TRBV19	TRBD1	TRBJ1-1	CASSIRRGHTEAFF	TGTGCCAGTAGTATACGCAGGGGGCACACTGAAGCTTTCTTT
few	TRBV7-7	NA	TRBJ2-5	CASSLERTVGGSQYF	TGTGCTAGCAGCTTAGAACGGACAGTGGGGGGGTCCCAGTACTTC
NA	TRBV12-5	TRBD1	TRBJ2-1	CASGLDRGDEQFF	TGTGCTAGTGGTTTGGACAGGGGAGATGAGCAGTTCTTC
NA	TRBV7-9	NA	TRBJ2-7	CASSSGTVGYEQYF	TGTGCCAGCAGCTCGGGGACCGTCGGTTACGAGCAGTACTTC
NA	TRBV5-1	TRBD1	TRBJ2-3	CASSLEGQQTDTQYF	TGCGCCAGCAGCTTGGAGGGACAGCAAACAGATACGCAGTATTTT
NA	TRBV11-2	NA	TRBJ1-2	CASSLGDRTHGYTF	TGTGCCAGCAGCTTAGGGGACCGAACTCATGGCTACACCTTC
once	TRBV5-1	TRBD2	TRBJ2-7	CASSFRGGSSYEQYF	TGCGCCAGCAGCTTCCGGGGGGGCAGCTCCTACGAGCAGTACTTC
NA	TRBV19	TRBD2	TRBJ2-5	CASSRTSGGVQETQYF	TGTGCCAGTAGTCGTACTAGCGGGGGGGTCCAAGAGACCCAGTACTTC
NA	TRBV28	TRBD1	TRBJ1-6	CASGQGTSPLHF	TGTGCCAGCGGACAGGGAACCTCACCCCTCCACTTT
NA	TRBV6-1	NA	TRBJ2-6	CASSEGPRSGANVLTF	TGTGCCAGCAGTGAAGGTCCCCGGTCCGGGGCCAACGTCCTGACTTTC
once	TRBV7-2	NA	TRBJ2-7	CASSLRPGGSYEQYF	TGTGCCAGCAGCTTAAGACCCGGGGGCTCCTACGAGCAGTACTTC
NA	TRBV7-2	TRBD2	TRBJ2-2	CASSLFLAGARELFF	TGTGCCAGCAGCTTATTTCTAGCGGGGGCGAGGGAGCTGTTTTTT
NA	TRBV7-9	NA	TRBJ1-2	CASSRTQAGPRYGYTF	TGTGCCAGCAGCCGCACTCAGGCGGGACCTCGCTATGGCTACACCTTC
NA	TRBV7-9	NA	TRBJ2-1	CASSPPGRRGDEQFF	TGTGCCAGCAGCCCCCCAGGCAGGAGGGGCGATGAGCAGTTCTTC
NA	TRBV19	NA	TRBJ2-2	CASARRLGGNTGELFF	TGTGCCAGTGCCAGGCGACTAGGGGGGAACACCGGGGAGCTGTTTTTT
medium-sized	TRBV19	TRBD1	TRBJ2-2	CATGQELNTGELFF	TGTGCCACCGGACAGGAACTGAACACCGGGGAGCTGTTTTTT
few	TRBV4-3	TRBD2	TRBJ2-5	CASSLGLAGDQETQYF	TGCGCCAGCAGCTTAGGACTAGCGGGGGACCAAGAGACCCAGTACTTC
NA	TRBV7-6	NA	TRBJ2-3	CASSLGGGSRSTDTQYF	TGTGCCAGCAGCTTAGGCGGGGGCTCAAGAAGCACAGATACGCAGTATTTT
NA	TRBV6-6	TRBD2	TRBJ2-1	CASSLLGGSYNEQFF	TGTGCCAGCAGCCTCTTGGGGGGGTCTTACAATGAGCAGTTCTTC
few	TRBV4-2	TRBD2	TRBJ2-5	CASSQDRSGGAAQYF	TGTGCCAGCAGCCAAGATCGAAGCGGGGGGGCGGCCCAGTACTTC
NA	TRBV2	TRBD1	TRBJ1-1	CASSDVSGGTEAFF	TGTGCCAGCAGTGATGTGTCAGGGGGAACTGAAGCTTTCTTT
NA	TRBV19	NA	TRBJ2-3	CASSTTDTQYF	TGTGCCAGTAGTACTACAGATACGCAGTATTTT
NA	TRBV19	NA	TRBJ1-6	CASSLPITTYNSPLHF	TGTGCCAGTAGTTTGCCGATTACTACCTATAATTCACCCCTCCACTTT
NA	TRBV7-9	NA	TRBJ1-3	CASTPFTSGNTIYF	TGTGCCAGCACCCCCTTTACGTCTGGAAACACCATATATTTT